This T cell receptor beta chain was retrieved from a study of blood T cell repertoires in COVID-19. In germline, CDR1 is DFQATT, CDR2 SNEGSKA (reference sequence). This CDR3 is 18 amino acids long. V shed 3 bases and J shed 1 base, with 22 bases lying between them. The assay was immunoSEQ multiplex PCR, and TCRdb's table has in-frame clones only and misses some. The sample includes roughly 230,000 clones, approximately 77% of them seen just once. The sequencing input was peripheral blood. This clonotype was obtained from a woman aged 80 or over with acute or convalescent COVID-19. The chain links TRBV20-1 to TRBJ1-5, with D uncertain. The CDR3 nucleotides read TGCAGTGCTAGTGGCAAGCAGGCGACAAAAGAGAGCAATCAGCCCCAGCATTTT. This codes for CSASGKQATKESNQPQHF.